This T cell receptor beta chain was obtained from a study of T-cell memory formation after mild COVID-19. Overall study: TCR clusters showed largely donor specificity.

On this clonotype: As yet, its antigen is unknown.

Via MiXCR, TCRdb re-called the 5' RACE reads, giving one row per CDR3 protein. This sample carries about 270,000 distinct CDR3 sequences, 15% to 20% of them seen once, and the ten largest clones take roughly 24%. The study, taken as a whole, reports: Contracting clones from day 15 to 85 showed balanced CD4/CD8; later expanders favored CD4+. Chiefly within CM and EM were the contracting CD4+ clones; CD8+ ones were within EMRA.

Specimen: PBMCs or a T cell subset sorted from them (not recorded which). The receptor's source is a man aged 18 to 29 who had mild COVID-19 (a few samples of this study predate the infection). Cell type and time point are not known.

For the CDR3, the DNA is TGTGCCAGCAGCCCTGCCCAGGGATCCGGGAGAGGGAACACCGGGGAGCTGTTTTTT. Protein product: CASSPAQGSGRGNTGELFF. The rearrangement links TRBV4-2 to TRBJ2-2, with D possibly being TRBD2 (6 bases). Trimming removed 4 bases from V and 1 base from J, with 22 bases in between. There are 19 residues in the CDR3. The V gene's germline CDR1 is LGHNA and CDR2 YNFKEQ.